This TCR beta chain was profiled in a study of cytomegalovirus exposure and HLA in healthy donors (dated 2017 in TCRdb). Describing the broader study: An earlier analysis of 550 to 700 of the donors reported more than 250 Gb of sequence data and some 120 million unique TCR beta sequences from 150 million to 200 million T cells. An early release covering roughly 640 HLA-typed donors comprised about 300 gigabases of sequencing data and tens of millions of unique TCR sequences. Among the approximately 420 genotyped donors, about 85% belonged to the genetic ancestry cluster associated with self-reported Caucasian donors. The study aimed to test whether signatures of past pathogen exposure could be identified by cataloging public T cell receptors. The study profiled the T cell repertoires of more than 500 subjects by immunosequencing and related them to cytomegalovirus serostatus. Along with the approximately 650-subject first cohort, a separate validation cohort of over a hundred different subjects was used. To predict cytomegalovirus infection status, the study brought together high-throughput TCR immunosequencing, statistical association of individual TCRs with disease status, and machine learning. To study patterns of TCR occurrence, a later analysis re-analyzed previously published TCR beta repertoires from several hundred donors and added high-resolution HLA genotyping. Rather than drawing on any new phenotypic data, the later analysis identified candidate immune exposures from TCR beta sequences and the way those sequences occurred across donors. An earlier analysis of approximately 640 of the donors applied high-throughput TCR beta sequencing to assess whether each TCR beta V gene segment acted as functional or pseudogenic. Donor age, sex, ethnicity and CMV serostatus were collected together with the repertoire data. A later genetic analysis used genome-wide SNP genotypes for about three fifths of the 666 donors, treating that subset as a discovery cohort. Every repertoire in the discovery cohort had been generated on one and the same sequencing platform. Both class I and class II loci were covered by HLA typing, at four-digit resolution. Typing coverage varied by locus: roughly 629-640 donors for A, B, C, DRB1 and DQB1; approximately 500 for DQA1; more than 600 for DPA1; roughly 450 for DPB1. Roughly 5 DR-DQ haplotypes were handled as single units for association and clustering, since linkage in the cohort was strong. On average, roughly 250,000 unique TCR beta nucleotide sequences were sequenced per donor among 398 genotyped donors of the cohort, with about 19% of those sequences being non-productive.

The cohort consisted of some 670 healthy bone marrow donors. At the time of sampling, all cohort members were nominally healthy, though unrecorded immune exposures were likely present. The donor was CMV seronegative and was included in the group of a few hundred seronegative cohort members. A peripheral blood sample was collected from each donor, and TCR beta sequencing was performed on peripheral blood mononuclear cells. Genomic DNA was extracted from the blood cell samples with the Qiagen DNeasy Blood Extraction Kit. The paper's findings and limits, for the study overall: In an earlier analysis of approximately 590 of the donors, most TCR beta V segments appeared in productive rearrangements about 87% or about 30% of the time, broadly matching IMGT annotations. The only immune exposure information available for the cohort was CMV serostatus. According to a later analysis, TCR association rates differed among HLA loci, with DRB1 alleles showing the most associated TCRs and HLA-C alleles showing the fewest. The study gave a list of under 200 TCR beta chains associated with cytomegalovirus. In a later genetic analysis, a missense DCLRE1C variant was associated with V-gene and J-gene trimming of TCR beta chains, and the association was replicated in an independent cohort. A few of the identified cytomegalovirus-associated TCR beta chains were confirmed in vitro to be specific for cytomegalovirus antigens. Because counts were too low, about 15 rarely observed V segments, including chromosome 9 orphons, were left out of the earlier analysis of over 550 of the donors. A later analysis associated some 17,000 TCR beta sequences with specific HLA alleles at a false discovery rate of 0.05. According to a later analysis, parvovirus B19, influenza, CMV and Epstein-Barr virus appeared linked to several top co-occurrence clusters. Across donors, most TCR sequences were observed very rarely, whereas some public TCRs were present in many individuals. Most CMV-associated TCR beta chains appeared to be HLA-restricted in a later analysis, and the HLA associations seemed to be driven largely by CMV exposure. HLA typing was unavailable for some donors at each locus, so association tests used only the typed subset. Correlated functional status among segregating V segments might reflect linkage disequilibrium, but an unknown experimental factor could not be ruled out. In a later analysis, HLA-associated TCR beta chains showed more clonal expansion and lower generation probabilities than non-associated chains that were equally common. When HLA alleles, especially DR and DQ, strongly co-occurred, TCR associations were difficult to assign to individual alleles. Some IMGT-functional V segments, including TRBV6-2 and TRBV6-3, could not be told apart with the 87-base-pair reads, so those segments were excluded. The classifier was reported to diagnose cytomegalovirus status with high specificity and sensitivity in both the original cohort and the validation cohort. Only TCR beta chains were sequenced in this cohort, and the absence of alpha or paired-chain data limited detectable features. The authors suggested that the approach could potentially be extended to other disease states and immunological phenotypes. A group of highly shared sequence variants was considered likely to be a technical artifact of the sequencing pipeline. A further reported finding was that TCR beta sequences accurately predicted the HLA-A and HLA-B alleles for most subjects in the first cohort. The presence/absence analyses assumed that sequencing depth was roughly uniform across donors, and that assumption may not be true. According to a later genetic analysis, donors in an Asian-associated ancestry cluster had fewer N-insertions in productive TCRs than the approximately 700-donor mean.

CDR1 and CDR2, looked up from the germline V gene (reference sequence), are SEHNR and FQNEAQ. CDR3 length: 16 amino acids, cysteine to phenylalanine. The retained sequence is limited to the CDR3, 48 bases, with the frame set at the first base. At the junction V is shortened by 4 bases and J by 2 bases, with 17 bases in between. Notes on this clone: It has no known antigen specificity. Base-call qualities are not available, and no considerably larger clone is one nucleotide away.

Libraries were prepared through the immunoSEQ multiplex PCR assay. For the multiplex PCR, a mixture combining 60 forward primers for TCR Vbeta segments and 13 reverse primers for TCR Jbeta segments was used. A multiplex PCR assay on genomic DNA amplified the CDR3 region of rearranged TCR beta genes. Amplified TCR beta libraries were sequenced as 87-base-pair reads on the Illumina HiSeq System. The study's own analysis went as follows. Across the roughly 640 repertoires, a later analysis counted around 80 million unique TCR beta chains, about 10 million of which were shared by at least two donors. To remove PCR and sequencing errors, raw reads were error-corrected and collapsed into unique sequences using a nearest-neighbor algorithm that merged closely related sequences. To assign V, D and J gene segments, CDR3 sequences were aligned to IMGT reference sequences. For a sequence to be retained, a match of at least six nucleotides to both a V gene segment and a J gene segment was required. A rearrangement counted as productive if the CDR3 had no stop codons and remained in frame with V and J, and every other rearrangement counted as non-productive. CDR3 was defined by IMGT convention, running from the second conserved V-encoded cysteine to the conserved J-encoded phenylalanine. The earlier analysis of about 570 of the donors excluded any sequence lacking an unambiguous match to a single V gene segment. An earlier analysis of almost 600 of the donors classified V segments as functional when productive rearrangements were above 56.7% and as segregating when the standard deviation between donors was above 5%. To diagnose cytomegalovirus status from the catalog of TCR beta chain sequences, a statistical classification framework was built. A later analysis assigned V and J genes by comparing TCR nucleotide sequences with IMGT/GENE-DB human TR gene sequences. In a later analysis, CDR3 sequences and most-parsimonious VDJ recombination scenarios were assigned using the TCRdist pipeline. In a later analysis, every TCR beta chain was defined by the combination of its CDR3 amino acid sequence and its V-gene family, and reads without a unique V-gene family were dropped. To address suspected cross-contamination and a sequencing artifact, a later analysis removed several hundred highly shared, low-generation-probability nucleotide sequences. In a later analysis, a clonal expansion index for each public chain was calculated from normalized within-repertoire ranks of inferred template counts. A later analysis computed generation probabilities with a VDJ recombination model fitted to out-of-frame rearrangements, and checked the results against IGoR. A later analysis scored TCR-TCR, TCR-HLA and TCR-CMV co-occurrence with hypergeometric tests, applying a repertoire-size bias correction to TCR pairs. False discovery rates were estimated in a later analysis by permuting HLA or CMV assignments 20 times. A later analysis grouped co-occurring TCRs with DBSCAN, adding TCRdist sequence similarity when clustering within HLA-allele-positive subsets. Repertoires with fewer than 30,000 or more than 120,000 public chains were left out of co-occurrence clustering, as were four to six repertoires with anomalous nucleotide sharing. TCRdb holds this immuneACCESS table with in-frame rearrangements only. Some clones are missing; in checked studies, unresolved V genes explain under half, and the rest has no known cause. The D gene and trimming were derived from the DNA, and the V and J assignments and clone size from that table. The sample records around 210,000 clones, around 80% of which are singletons. The ten largest clones represent less than 0.6% of the sample.

The chain employs TRBV7-9 and TRBJ2-5, with no confidently assigned D gene. The source material was PBMCs. The clonotype comes from a boy under 18 in good health and CMV-seronegative. The CDR3 has the sequence CASSYPSPRQQETQYF. Here is the DNA: TGTGCCAGCAGCTACCCCAGCCCAAGACAACAAGAGACCCAGTACTTC.